This TCR beta chain was captured by sequencing in a study of blood T cell repertoires in COVID-19. Trimming shortened V by 0 bases and J by 10 bases, and 11 bases separated the two germline ends. Germline lookup yields CDR1 SGHDT and CDR2 YYEEEE. The CDR3 is 14 residues long. Assay: immunoSEQ multiplex PCR; the TCRdb copy retains only in-frame clones and omits some. The data contain 200,000 to 250,000 clones, approximately 83% of them singletons. The TCR was taken from a young woman who had recovered from COVID-19. The genes are TRBV5-6 and TRBJ1-6; D is undetermined. The sequenced sample was peripheral blood. The CDR3 protein is CASSLVRINSPLHF. The CDR3 DNA follows: TGTGCCAGCAGCTTGGTGCGGATTAACTCACCCCTCCACTTT. Complete variable domain (other parts from reference TRBV5-6 and TRBJ1-6): DAGVTQSPTHLIKTRGQQVTLRCSPKSGHDTVSWYQQALGQGPQFIFQYYEEEERQRGNFPDRFSGHQFPNYSSELNVNALLLGDSALYLCASSLVRINSPLHFGNGTRLTVT.